The rows below give T cell receptor beta chains drawn from one sample of a study of T cell repertoires in cytomegalovirus infection. TCRdb ran MiXCR on the reads and lists one entry per CDR3 protein. The table lists roughly 570,000 distinct CDR3 sequences, around 40% of them singletons. These receptors are not linked to any known antigen. The sequences come from cultured PBMCs, collected from culture after CMV antigen stimulation. The receptors come from a human donor in good health (CMV status not recorded). Some clones in this sample may be carry-over from other donors' samples. Both conserved end residues are part of each CDR3. The D gene is left open where the match is weak. Not every row has a clone size; where given, it reads once, few, many or a size class.

CDR3nt	CDR3aa	v_gene	j_gene	abundance	d_gene
TGTGCCAGCAGCTTATGGGCAGGGACTAATGAAAAACTGTTTTTT	CASSLWAGTNEKLFF	TRBV7-9	TRBJ1-4	few	-
TGTGCCAGCAGCCAAGGGACTAGCGGAGCTACCGGGCAGTACTTC	CASSQGTSGATGQYF	TRBV7-2	TRBJ2-7	-	TRBD2
TGCAGCGGGTACAAGGACTCTGGAAACACCATATATTTT	CSGYKDSGNTIYF	TRBV29-1	TRBJ1-3	-	-
TGTGCCAGCAGTTCACGAGGCACCGGGACAGGGGTCTACGAGCAGTACTTC	CASSSRGTGTGVYEQYF	TRBV6-1	TRBJ2-7	-	TRBD1
TGTGCCAGCAGCTTTTGGGGGAGGGACTCCTACAATGAGCAGTTCTTC	CASSFWGRDSYNEQFF	TRBV5-5	TRBJ2-1	few	TRBD2
TGTGCCAACAGCTCCACCTTTTACGAGCAGTACTTC	CANSSTFYEQYF	TRBV7-2	TRBJ2-7	-	-
TGTGCCAGCAGCCCTCTAGCGGGGCCTGGCGAGCAGTACTTC	CASSPLAGPGEQYF	TRBV7-8	TRBJ2-7	few	TRBD2
TGTGCCAGCAGCTTAAGATCGGGTTCCTACAATGAGCAGTTCTTC	CASSLRSGSYNEQFF	TRBV7-2	TRBJ2-1	-	-
TGCGCCAGCACCCTGCCCCGACAGGGGAAGGATCGGCAGTTCTTC	CASTLPRQGKDRQFF	TRBV23-1	TRBJ2-1	-	TRBD1
TGTGCCAGCAGTTTTCTCGCCGGTGTAAACACTGAAGCTTTCTTT	CASSFLAGVNTEAFF	TRBV28	TRBJ1-1	few	-
TGTGCCAGCTCACCACCGGACGTCGGGGGCACCGGGGAGCTGTTTTTT	CASSPPDVGGTGELFF	TRBV18	TRBJ2-2	-	-
TGTGCCAGCAGTGCTGGGACTGCCGAGCAGTACTTC	CASSAGTAEQYF	TRBV12-3/TRBV12-4	TRBJ2-7	-	-
TGTGCCAGCAGCGTAGTAGGGGGCCCCGGGGAGCTGTTTTTT	CASSVVGGPGELFF	TRBV9	TRBJ2-2	-	TRBD1
TGCAGTGCCAGGACCCAAGAGACCCAGTACTTC	CSARTQETQYF	TRBV20-1	TRBJ2-5	-	-
TGTGCCAGCAGTTTATCCCGGGGGCCCCCAGATACGCAGTATTTT	CASSLSRGPPDTQYF	TRBV27	TRBJ2-3	-	-
TGTGCCAGCAGTTTTCGGTTGGGCACTGAAGCTTTCTTT	CASSFRLGTEAFF	TRBV7-8	TRBJ1-1	few	-
TGTGCCAGCAGCCAATTTAGTTTTCTCTTGGGCAATGAGCAGTTCTTC	CASSQFSFLLGNEQFF	TRBV7-2	TRBJ2-1	many	-
TGTGCCACACGGGACTTTTCCTACAATGAGCAGTTCTTC	CATRDFSYNEQFF	TRBV12-3/TRBV12-4	TRBJ2-1	-	-
TGTGCCAGCAGTTCCAACGACTACTCAGATACGCAGTATTTT	CASSSNDYSDTQYF	TRBV27	TRBJ2-3	-	-
TGCAGTGCGGCTACTAGCGGGGGGACCTACGAGCAGTACTTC	CSAATSGGTYEQYF	TRBV20-1	TRBJ2-7	few	TRBD2
TGTGCCAGCAGCTTAGATCAAGGGACGTCGGGGGAGCTGTTTTTT	CASSLDQGTSGELFF	TRBV11-3	TRBJ2-2	-	-
TGTGCCAGCAGCTTAGTTAGGCCGGGACTAGCCGTAACAGATACGCAGTATTTT	CASSLVRPGLAVTDTQYF	TRBV7-2	TRBJ2-3	few	TRBD2
TGTGCCAGCAGTCTTATCCCTAGCGGGGGGGAGACCCAGTACTTC	CASSLIPSGGETQYF	TRBV28	TRBJ2-5	-	TRBD2
TGCGCCAGCAGCCAGGTCATCTATAATTCACCCCTCCACTTT	CASSQVIYNSPLHF	TRBV4-1	TRBJ1-6	once	-
TGTGCCAGCAGCTGGGCCGGAGAAACCTACGAGCAGTACTTC	CASSWAGETYEQYF	TRBV7-9	TRBJ2-7	few	-
TGTGCCATCACCCCGGCGAGCTCCTACAATGAGCAGTTCTTC	CAITPASSYNEQFF	TRBV10-3	TRBJ2-1	-	-
TGTGCCAGCAGTGAATCCAGGGGGATTTGGGTCTATGGCTACACCTTC	CASSESRGIWVYGYTF	TRBV2	TRBJ1-2	few	TRBD1
TGTGCCAGCTCACCAGACGGATACTCTGGAAACACCATATATTTT	CASSPDGYSGNTIYF	TRBV18	TRBJ1-3	-	-
TGTGCCAGCAGTTCTACTGGGACCGATCAAGTCTATGGCTACACCTTC	CASSSTGTDQVYGYTF	TRBV28	TRBJ1-2	-	-
TGTGCCAGCAGCTTAGGGGGGTCGAGGCGCCGTGGCGGGGAGCTGTTTTTT	CASSLGGSRRRGGELFF	TRBV7-2	TRBJ2-2	many	-
TGTGCCAGCAGTTACTCTCTCGGGGTCGGCTACACCTTC	CASSYSLGVGYTF	TRBV6-5	TRBJ1-2	few	-
TGTGCCAGCAGCTTAGTGCTGACGGCCAAAAACATTCAGTACTTC	CASSLVLTAKNIQYF	TRBV7-2	TRBJ2-4	-	-
TGTGCCAGCAGCTTCTCGGCTAGCGGAAGCTCTGGGGCCAACGTCCTGACTTTC	CASSFSASGSSGANVLTF	TRBV7-2	TRBJ2-6	many	TRBD2
TGTGCCAGTCAACAGGGGCCCGGGGAGACCCAGTACTTC	CASQQGPGETQYF	TRBV6-8	TRBJ2-5	-	TRBD1
TGTGCCAGCAGTTTCTTGGAGACCGGGGAGCTGTTTTTT	CASSFLETGELFF	TRBV28	TRBJ2-2	-	-
TGTGCCAGCAGTTACGGACAGGGTTTGCCGGGTCAAGAGACCCAGTACTTC	CASSYGQGLPGQETQYF	TRBV6-2/TRBV6-3	TRBJ2-5	-	TRBD1
TGTGCCAGCAGCCCGGATATCGAGGGGGCCACAGATACGCAGTATTTT	CASSPDIEGATDTQYF	TRBV4-2	TRBJ2-3	-	TRBD1
TGTGCCAGCAGCTTAGCAGCCCCACCGGGGAATGAGCAGTTCTTC	CASSLAAPPGNEQFF	TRBV7-2	TRBJ2-1	-	-
TGTGCCAGCAGCTTGTTAGCTGGACAGGGGAGTCAGCCCCAGCATTTT	CASSLLAGQGSQPQHF	TRBV5-5	TRBJ1-5	-	TRBD1
TGTGCCAGAGGTTGGAGGGACAGGGTTGTTTCTGGGGCCAACGTCCTGACTTTC	CARGWRDRVVSGANVLTF	TRBV12-3/TRBV12-4	TRBJ2-6	few	TRBD1
TGTGCCAGCAGCTTAGGGGCTAGCGGAGACAATGAGCAGTTCTTC	CASSLGASGDNEQFF	TRBV7-9	TRBJ2-1	-	TRBD2
TGTGCCAGCAGGCCCCATGGGAGGAGCAATCAGCCCCAGCATTTT	CASRPHGRSNQPQHF	TRBV12-3/TRBV12-4	TRBJ1-5	-	-
TGTGCCAGCAGCCATTCAAGGCCTCCCTACAATGAGCAGTTCTTC	CASSHSRPPYNEQFF	TRBV7-8	TRBJ2-1	many	-
TGTGCCAGCAGCTTCCCATGGGCCCAGCCCGGGGAGCTGTTTTTT	CASSFPWAQPGELFF	TRBV11-3	TRBJ2-2	few	-
TGCGCCAGCAGCCAAGGTGCGGCTAGCGGGTTCACTGAGCAGTTCTTC	CASSQGAASGFTEQFF	TRBV4-1	TRBJ2-1	few	TRBD2
TGTGCCAGCAGGGGACCGGGACAGACTAGCACAGATACGCAGTATTTT	CASRGPGQTSTDTQYF	TRBV12-3/TRBV12-4	TRBJ2-3	few	TRBD1